This TCR beta chain stems from a study of T cell responses to AZD1222 COVID-19 vaccine (dated by TCRdb to 2020 to 2023). With regard to the full study: TCR sequencing was performed for 233 trial participants, of whom some 200 were given two doses of AZD1222 and about 25 were given two doses of MenACWY control vaccine. Enrollment into the trials was organized by age into subgroups of 18-55, 56-69 and 70-plus years, and those subgroups contained roughly 160, 29 and 62 TCR-sequenced participants, respectively. What the work shows at the level of the full study, not this receptor alone: Reportedly, almost half of the unique spike-specific TCRs recognized epitopes lying outside the regions that are mutated in the B.1.351 and B.1.1.7 variants. After two AZD1222 doses, spike-specific TCR breadth and depth were significantly higher than at day 0 and than in MenACWY recipients. Only five to seven AZD1222 recipients were SARS-CoV-2 seropositive at baseline, limiting conclusions about previously exposed vaccinees. The 56-69-year group was small, and its depth increase did not reach significance, likely because of low power. The whole spike protein was spanned by vaccine-associated CD4 TCRs, and dominant responses were seen in regions 160-218 and 743-854. No day 14 peak-response samples were available, so repertoires were characterized only after the peak T cell response. Participants were mostly white British and included more females than males, and it was suggested by the authors that clonal diversity may have been underestimated.

Of note for this clone: Its target antigen remains unknown. No base quality information exists; no much larger clone differs at one position.

Reading from cysteine to phenylalanine, the CDR3 counts 14 amino acids. Here the CDR3 DNA is all that survives: 42 bases in frame from base 1. Trimming removed 4 bases from V and 1 base from J, leaving 10 bases between the germline ends. The germline V gene specifies KGHSH as CDR1 and LQKENI as CDR2. The CDR3 regions of human TCRbeta chains were subjected to immunosequencing. The study's processing was this. TCRs in the repertoires were compared against a reference library of SARS-CoV-2-specific TCRs that had been generated with the MIRA antigen-specificity platform. Breadth meant the fraction of unique TCRs that were SARS-CoV-2-associated, whereas depth meant the fraction of total T cells that were SARS-CoV-2-associated. Using the MIRA data, each spike-specific TCR was assigned both to the spike region to which the TCR was reactive and to a CD4 or CD8 class. Log10-transformed breadth and depth values were compared by one-way ANOVA with Sidak's multiple comparisons tests. Not all clones reach the TCRdb copy of this immuneACCESS table, which keeps in-frame sequences only. Checked studies attribute under half of the gap to unresolved V genes and leave the rest unexplained. From that table come the V and J calls and clone size; the DNA was used to work out D and trimming. The sample table holds under 200,000 clones, of which about 90% were seen once. The ten top clones hold 1% to 1.5% of the sample.

The time point label for this specimen denotes: about 28 days (+/-7) after the second vaccine dose. AZD1222 recipients with second doses at about 4 weeks or about 12 weeks were pooled, because spike-specific TCR depth and breadth did not differ between schedules. The vaccinee samples were drawn from two UK trials, COV001 and COV002, one of which was a single-blind randomized controlled phase 2/3 trial testing AZD1222 (ChAdOx1 nCoV-19) in healthy adults. For TCRbeta chain sequencing, PBMC samples from trial participants were taken at day 0 and at day 28 after the second dose. The sequence was collected from an adult who received the AZD1222 COVID-19 vaccine. The sample here was peripheral blood, taken 28 days after the second AZD1222 dose. The chain joins TRBV18 to TRBJ1-1; the D gene remains uncertain. CDR3 protein: CASSLQTGNTEAFF. The nucleotide sequence is given as TGTGCCAGCTCACTTCAAACGGGGAACACTGAAGCTTTCTTT.